This T cell receptor beta chain was retrieved from a study of T-cell memory formation after mild COVID-19. On the study more broadly: Largely donor-specific sequence clusters came from two donors. Study observations and caveats: Prior to infection, memory already included some responding clones, suggesting cross-reactive memory joined. Contracting CD4+ clones sat mainly in CM and EM; CD8+ in EMRA.

This clonotype was detected only a few times. Its antigen is currently unknown. TCRdb passed the 5' RACE reads through MiXCR, listing each CDR3 protein once. The data hold under 600,000 distinct CDR3 sequences, with roughly 22% observed a single time. Trimming removed 2 bases from V and 10 bases from J, with 15 bases in between. The CDR3 has 13 amino acids. The germline CDR1 and CDR2 sequences are SGHDT and YYEEEE. The chain employs TRBV5-6 and TRBJ2-5; tentatively, D is TRBD1 (6 bases). The clonotype comes from an adult woman who had mild COVID-19 (a few samples of this study predate the infection). Cell type and time point are not known. The specimen sequenced was PBMCs or a T cell subset sorted from them (not recorded which). The CDR3 DNA is TGTGCCAGCAGCTTTGGACACACCAGGGGCCAGTACTTC. This gives the protein CASSFGHTRGQYF.